One sample yielded the 25 T cell receptor beta chains listed below, sequenced in a study of early T cells in non-severe SARS-CoV-2 infection. TCRdb passed the 5' RACE reads through MiXCR, listing each CDR3 protein once. The table has fewer than 35,000 distinct CDR3 sequences, 6% to 7% seen once. The sample consisted of whole blood. The receptors shown here come from an adult who was a healthcare worker with PCR-confirmed SARS-CoV-2 infection or an uninfected control (not recorded which).

This clonotype was seen only a few times. V is TRBV3-2 and J is TRBJ1-2. TRBV3-2 is designated a pseudogene. There are 15 residues in the CDR3. The CDR3, as DNA: TGTGCCAGCAGCCAAGGTTTCGGCCAATCTTATGGCTACACCTTC. This gives the protein CASSQGFGQSYGYTF.

V usage is TRBV27 and J usage is TRBJ2-1; 7 bases are shared with TRBD2. This CDR3 has 16 amino acids. Germline V CDR1 and CDR2: MNHEY, SMNVEV (reference sequence). J was trimmed by 7 bases and V by 2 bases; bases with no gene match: 11. The CDR3 sequence is CASSLEGGSDWNEQFF. The DNA for the CDR3 is TGTGCCAGCAGTTTAGAGGGCGGGAGTGATTGGAATGAGCAGTTCTTC.

The V and J genes are TRBV21-1 and TRBJ2-7. TRBV21-1 is a pseudogene. The CDR3 length is 9 residues. The CDR3 nucleotides are TGTGCCAGCCCTTCCCAGCAGTACTTC. This gives the protein CASPSQQYF.

This clonotype came up many times. The chain uses TRBV7-2 and TRBJ2-3, with a possible D match to TRBD1 (6 bases). The V gene's germline CDR1 is SGHTA and CDR2 FQGNSA. The CDR3 is 15 residues long. Between the trimmed V and J ends, which lost 1 base and 1 base, there was a span of 9 bases. The CDR3 sequence is CASSLEGVGTDTQYF. The DNA of the CDR3 is TGTGCCAGCAGCTTAGAGGGGGTAGGCACAGATACGCAGTATTTT.

At least ten counts were recorded for this clonotype. V usage is TRBV29-1 and J usage is TRBJ2-3; a possible D gene is TRBD2 (6 bases). Trimming stripped 1 base from V and 2 bases from J, with 13 bases between. CDR1 is SQVTM and CDR2 is ANQGSEA in the germline V gene. CDR3 length: 15 residues. DNA of the CDR3: TGCAGCGTTGAAGGTGACTGGACTAACACAGATACGCAGTATTTT. Encoded protein: CSVEGDWTNTDTQYF.

This clonotype has ten or more counts. The chain joins TRBV28 to TRBJ2-3, with 8 positions matching TRBD1. J was trimmed by 3 bases and V by 7 bases; bases with no gene match: 9. This CDR3 comprises 15 residues. CDR1 is MDHEN and CDR2 is SYDVKM in the germline V gene. CDR3 DNA: TGTGCCAGCACTCAGCAGGGGGCAGGAACAGATACGCAGTATTTT. Translating it yields CASTQQGAGTDTQYF.

This clonotype was recorded many times. This rearrangement joins TRBV21-1 to TRBJ2-1; the DNA was not used to check the table's D call, TRBD2. TRBV21-1 is described as a pseudogene. The CDR3 contains 14 residues. The CDR3 is CASPSGRGRNEQFF. CDR3 bases: TGTGCCAGTCCAAGCGGGAGGGGGAGGAATGAGCAGTTCTTC.

Details on this clonotype: One end of the junction does not line up with germline, which may come from a read error. The chain combines TRBV24-1 with TRBJ2-7; 8 nucleotides agree with TRBD1. Looked up from germline, CDR1 is KGHDR and CDR2 is SFDVKD. The CDR3 is 12 amino acids. The CDR3 is CATSDGTGPKEF. In DNA, the CDR3 is TGTGCCACCAGTGATGGGACAGGCCCAAAGGAGTTC.

Many counts were recorded for this clonotype. The chain combines TRBV10-3 with TRBJ2-5, with 8 bases aligning to TRBD2. CDR1 is ENHRY, CDR2 SYGVKD, per germline. The CDR3 runs 13 residues. Losses at the gene ends were 3 bases for V and 4 bases for J; bases not matched to a gene: 1. In DNA, the CDR3 is TGTGCCATCAGTGACCTAGCGGGAGAGACCCAGTACTTC. Its protein product is CAISDLAGETQYF.

By proportion, this clonotype is medium-sized. The rearrangement joins TRBV7-9 to TRBJ2-7; 9 nucleotides match TRBD2. J lost 13 bases, V lost 6 bases, and 10 bases had no gene match. CDR1 is SEHNR, CDR2 FQNEAQ, per germline (reference sequence). This CDR3 has 12 residues. The CDR3 is CASSRAGTSKYF. CDR3 DNA sequence: TGTGCCAGCAGTCGAGCCGGGACTAGCAAATACTTC.

This clonotype was detected many times. The chain has TRBV7-9 and TRBJ2-3; no clear D. CDR1 and CDR2 (germline): SEHNR, FQNEAQ (reference sequence). The V gene lost 4 bases and the J gene lost 5 bases, with 19 bases spanning the gap. CDR3 length equals 16 residues. The CDR3 DNA is TGTGCCAGCAGCTACCACGGTAGGGTAATCGGAGATACGCAGTATTTT. It codes for CASSYHGRVIGDTQYF.

This clonotype turned up a few times. The chain joins TRBV11-2 to TRBJ2-1; the D gene is possibly TRBD2 (6 bases). Germline CDR1 is SGHAT and CDR2 is FQNNGV. V lost 5 bases to trimming and J lost 5 bases, with 13 bases between them. The CDR3 loop spans 14 amino acids. This CDR3 is CASSPRDLHNEQFF. In DNA, the CDR3 is TGTGCCAGCAGCCCCCGGGACTTACACAATGAGCAGTTCTTC.

This clonotype showed up many times. The chain combines TRBV19 with TRBJ2-1, with 9 bases fitting TRBD2. Trimming at V came to 7 bases and at J to 5 bases, leaving 6 bases not matched to a gene. Germline V gives CDR1 LNHDA, CDR2 SQIVND (reference sequence). The CDR3 spans 14 residues. The CDR3 spells CASTSGTRDNEQFF. For the CDR3, the DNA is TGTGCCAGTACTAGCGGGACAAGGGACAATGAGCAGTTCTTC.

This clonotype was picked up many times. V gene TRBV19 combines with J gene TRBJ1-5; D might be TRBD1 (5 bases). The V end was cut by 3 bases, the J end by 0 bases, with 9 bases between. The CDR3 is 15 residues long. Germline-derived CDR1 and CDR2 are LNHDA and SQIVND (reference sequence). The CDR3 protein is CASSIPGNSNQPQHF. DNA for the CDR3: TGTGCCAGTAGTATCCCAGGGAATAGCAATCAGCCCCAGCATTTT.

This clonotype is medium-sized (0.01 to 0.1%). V gene TRBV5-1 combines with J gene TRBJ2-1, with 9 bases identical to TRBD1. The germline CDR1 and CDR2 sequences are SGHRS and YFSETQ. This CDR3 comprises 16 residues. Trimming at V came to 4 bases and at J to 4 bases, leaving 9 bases not matched to a gene. The CDR3 protein is CASSLWGTGRYNEQFF. The CDR3 coding sequence is TGCGCCAGCAGCCTATGGGGGACAGGGAGGTACAATGAGCAGTTCTTC.

This clonotype has at least ten counts. The rearrangement uses TRBV25-1 and TRBJ2-1; D not certain. The germline V gene encodes CDR1 MGHDK and CDR2 SYGVNS. The CDR3 has 11 amino acids. V was shortened by 8 bases and J by 3 bases, with 5 bases between the two germline ends. The CDR3, as DNA: TGTGCCAGCGGGATCTACAATGAGCAGTTCTTC. Translating it yields CASGIYNEQFF.

Only a few counts were recorded for this clonotype. This chain connects TRBV7-8 to TRBJ2-1; D might be TRBD2 (5 bases). This CDR3 comprises 15 residues. V lost 1 base and J lost 9, with 16 bases in between. CDR1 and CDR2 (germline): SGHVS, FQNEAQ. This chain's CDR3 is CASSLGEGKVGEQFF. The CDR3 DNA reads TGTGCCAGCAGCTTAGGAGAGGGAAAGGTTGGTGAGCAGTTCTTC.

This clonotype was seen many times. The J gene is TRBJ2-2, the V gene TRBV28; no reliable D call. The CDR3 has 14 residues. In germline, CDR1 is MDHEN, CDR2 SYDVKM. V lost 6 bases, J lost 6 bases, and 14 bases lay in between. The CDR3 region is CASSRRLGAGELFF. In DNA, the CDR3 is TGTGCCAGCAGCCGTCGGTTGGGCGCCGGGGAGCTGTTTTTT.

V gene TRBV6-1 combines with J gene TRBJ1-1, with TRBD1 matching over 8 bases. Germline V gene sequence: CDR1 MNHNS, CDR2 SASEGT. V lost 6 bases, J lost 1 base, and 1 base stayed unmatched. The CDR3 consists of 13 residues. CDR3 residues: CASRGQANTEAFF. The DNA of the CDR3 is TGTGCCAGCAGGGGACAGGCGAACACTGAAGCTTTCTTT.

In its sample, this clonotype was seen many times. The gene calls are TRBV9 and TRBJ1-1; 8 nucleotides align to TRBD1. Germline V gene data show CDR1 as SGDLS and CDR2 as YYNGEE. This CDR3 is 15 amino acids long. V shed 3 bases and J 3 bases; nucleotides not matched to a gene: 7. The chain's CDR3 is CASSDHQGADTEAFF. DNA of the CDR3: TGTGCCAGCAGCGATCACCAGGGGGCTGACACTGAAGCTTTCTTT.

This clonotype was seen many times. V usage is TRBV9 and J usage is TRBJ1-2; D not resolved. Germline V CDR1 and CDR2: SGDLS, YYNGEE. The CDR3 is 13 residues long. Trimming removed 3 bases at V and 0 bases at J, with 6 bases between. For the CDR3, the DNA is TGTGCCAGCAGCGGCAGCGCTAACTATGGCTACACCTTC. Protein: CASSGSANYGYTF.

This clonotype counts as medium-sized. The chain carries TRBV27 and TRBJ2-3; 13 bases line up with TRBD2. The germline V gene has CDR1 MNHEY and CDR2 SMNVEV (reference sequence). This CDR3 region has 17 residues. V lost 2 bases, J lost 3 bases, and 5 bases stayed unmatched. DNA for the CDR3: TGTGCCAGCAGTTTACTCGGGACTAGCGGGACTACAGATACGCAGTATTTT. Its translation is CASSLLGTSGTTDTQYF.

The table lists this clonotype with many counts. J is TRBJ2-7 and V is TRBV14; 7 bases map to TRBD2. V gave up 4 bases and J gave up 5 bases; unmatched junction bases: 14. The germline V gene encodes CDR1 SGHDN and CDR2 FVKESK. This CDR3 contains 16 residues. The CDR3 DNA follows: TGTGCCAGCAGCCCCTGGGGGAGCGGGGAGTTCGACGAGCAGTACTTC. Translation: CASSPWGSGEFDEQYF. Variable domain in full (rest from reference TRBV14 and TRBJ2-7): EAGVTQFPSHSVIEKGQTVTLRCDPISGHDNLYWYRRVMGKEIKFLLHFVKESKQDESGMPNNRFLAERTGGTYSTLKVQPAELEDSGVYFCASSPWGSGEFDEQYFGPGTRLTVT.

Notes on this clonotype: A read error may explain this, as a much larger clone is one base away. The chain joins TRBV7-9 to TRBJ1-1; the D is unclear. Germline V gene data show CDR1 as SEHNR and CDR2 as FQNEAQ (reference sequence). The CDR3 is 13 amino acids. CDR3: CASSSRMVTGAFF. The CDR3 coding sequence is TGTGCCAGCAGCTCCCGTATGGTCACTGGAGCTTTCTTT.

A word on this clonotype: This may come from a read error, since a much larger clone is one base off. The V call is TRBV12-3 or TRBV12-4, the J call TRBJ2-1; 7 nucleotides agree with TRBD2. This CDR3 is built from 15 residues. V shed 3 bases, J shed 6 bases, and the junction held 8 bases outside the gene matches. The CDR3, as DNA: TGTGCCAGCAGTTTGGGAGGGCCGGAGTTCAATGAGCAGTTCTTC. Translated, it gives CASSLGGPEFNEQFF.